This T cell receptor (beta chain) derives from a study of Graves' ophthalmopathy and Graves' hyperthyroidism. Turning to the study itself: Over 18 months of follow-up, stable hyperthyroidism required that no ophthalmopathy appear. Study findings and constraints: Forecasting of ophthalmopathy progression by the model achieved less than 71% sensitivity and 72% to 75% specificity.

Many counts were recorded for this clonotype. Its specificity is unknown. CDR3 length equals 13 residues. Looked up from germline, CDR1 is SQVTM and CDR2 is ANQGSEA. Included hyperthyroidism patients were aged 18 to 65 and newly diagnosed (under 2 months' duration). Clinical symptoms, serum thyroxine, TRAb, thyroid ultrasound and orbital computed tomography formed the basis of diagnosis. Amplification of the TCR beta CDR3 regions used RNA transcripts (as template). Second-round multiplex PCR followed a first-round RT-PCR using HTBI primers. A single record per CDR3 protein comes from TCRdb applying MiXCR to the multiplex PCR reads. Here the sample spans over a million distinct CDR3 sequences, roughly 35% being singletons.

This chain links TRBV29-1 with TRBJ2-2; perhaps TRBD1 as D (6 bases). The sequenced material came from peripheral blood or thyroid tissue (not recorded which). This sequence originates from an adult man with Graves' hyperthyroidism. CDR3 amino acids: CNVSTGNTGELFF. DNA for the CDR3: TGCAACGTATCGACAGGGAACACCGGGGAGCTGTTTTTT.